The 20 T cell receptor beta chains below all came from one sample that was sequenced in a study of molecular identifiers for immune sequencing clone quantification. TCRdb called the PCR reads again in MiXCR, with one record for every CDR3 protein. The repertoire consists of over 300,000 distinct CDR3 sequences, with 24% occurring once and the leading ten covering about 0.74%. The sample was naive CD8+ T cells from blood, with Jurkat cell RNA spiked in. Subset reported: FACS-sorted CD8+CD4-CCR7+CD45RA+ naive T cells. These receptors came from a human donor in good health. Some libraries in this study had Jurkat cell RNA spiked in.

This clonotype came up a few times. The V call is TRBV11-2, the J call TRBJ2-1; D may be TRBD2 (5 bases). The V gene's germline CDR1 is SGHAT and CDR2 FQNNGV. Deletions cut 6 bases from V and 3 bases from J, with 9 bases between. The CDR3 is 13 amino acids. This chain's CDR3 is CASRDSLYNEQFF. The CDR3 DNA is TGTGCCAGCAGGGACTCCCTCTACAATGAGCAGTTCTTC.

In this sample, this clonotype turned up many times. The rearrangement links TRBV24-1 to TRBJ1-5, with unresolved D. Between the trimmed V and J ends, which lost 3 bases and 2 bases, there was a span of 4 bases. Germline CDR1 is KGHDR and CDR2 is SFDVKD. The CDR3 is 13 amino acids. The CDR3 is CATSDTGNQPQHF. CDR3 coding DNA: TGTGCCACCAGTGATACCGGCAATCAGCCCCAGCATTTT.

The chain links TRBV6-5 to TRBJ2-3, with a tentative D call TRBD1 (5 bases). The CDR3 spans 14 residues. With 3 bases removed from V and 5 bases from J, the gap between germline ends came to 12 bases. In germline, CDR1 is MNHEY, CDR2 SVGAGI. For the CDR3, the DNA is TGTGCCAGCAGTTATTCGACAGTAGGAGATACGCAGTATTTT. Translated: CASSYSTVGDTQYF.

In regard to this clonotype: This could be a read error, since a much larger clone is one nucleotide away. J is TRBJ1-1 and V is TRBV9, with D unresolved. This CDR3 spans 15 amino acids. The ends were cut back, 4 bases at V and 3 bases at J, with 16 bases in the middle. The germline gives CDR1 SGDLS, CDR2 YYNGEE. In nucleotides, the CDR3 is TGTGCCAGCAGCCCTCTTCCCACGTTGGACACTGAAGCTTTCTTT. Its translation is CASSPLPTLDTEAFF.

This clonotype was seen more than once but under ten times. The V call is TRBV27, the J call TRBJ2-7, with D possibly TRBD1 on 5 matching bases. CDR3 length: 14 amino acids. Trimming pared 1 base from V and 2 bases from J, leaving 9 bases between. Germline V gene lookup returns CDR1 MNHEY and CDR2 SMNVEV (reference sequence). For the CDR3, the DNA is TGTGCCAGCAGTTTATTCCCAGGGACCTACGAGCAGTACTTC. This encodes CASSLFPGTYEQYF.

To note about this clonotype: No conserved phenylalanine or tryptophan ends this CDR3, so it is likely a read error. V usage is TRBV4-3 and J usage is TRBJ2-3; D is possibly TRBD2 (5 bases). The CDR3 is made up of 15 amino acids. CDR1 is LGHNA and CDR2 is YSLEER in the germline V gene. V lost 0 bases and J 2 bases, leaving 9 bases between the germline ends. The CDR3 bases are TGCGCCAGCAGCCAAGAGGTCGGACTCACAGATACGCAGTATCTT. Translated, it gives CASSQEVGLTDTQYL.

This clonotype was counted ten times or more. This chain uses TRBV28 with TRBJ1-5; D perhaps matches TRBD1 (6 bases). Trimming took 8 bases from V and 2 from J, leaving 22 bases between them. The germline gives CDR1 MDHEN, CDR2 SYDVKM. The CDR3 is 17 residues long. As DNA, the CDR3 is TGTGCCAGCTTCACAGGGTATCCGGCGAAGGGCAATCAGCCCCAGCATTTT. This codes for CASFTGYPAKGNQPQHF.

The V and J genes are TRBV7-9 and TRBJ2-5; maybe TRBD2 (6 bases). The CDR3 covers 15 residues. The ends were cut back, 1 base at V and 1 base at J, with 10 bases in the middle. Looked up from germline, CDR1 is SEHNR and CDR2 is FQNEAQ (reference sequence). The CDR3 DNA sequence: TGTGCCAGCAGCTTAGTTGTCGGGAGCCAAGAGACCCAGTACTTC. It is translated as CASSLVVGSQETQYF. The full variable domain, its missing parts supplied by reference TRBV7-9 and TRBJ2-5, is DTGVSQNPRHKITKRGQNVTFRCDPISEHNRLYWYRQTLGQGPEFLTYFQNEAQLEKSRLLSDRFSAERPKGSFSTLEIQRTEQGDSAMYLCASSLVVGSQETQYFGPGTRLLVL.

This chain joins TRBV30 and TRBJ2-3; D is uncertain. Trimming left V 1 base short and J 8 bases short, with 10 bases between. The CDR3 sequence is 12 residues long. CDR1 GTSNPN and CDR2 SVGIG come from the germline V gene (reference sequence). This CDR3 reads CAWSGRVGTQYF. CDR3 nucleotide sequence: TGTGCCTGGAGTGGGCGCGTGGGTACGCAGTATTTT.

Many counts were recorded for this clonotype. The J gene is TRBJ2-5, the V gene TRBV9; tentatively, D is TRBD1 or TRBD2 (6 bases each). CDR3 length: 17 amino acids. Germline CDR1 is SGDLS and CDR2 is YYNGEE. V lost 3 bases to trimming and J lost 0 bases, with 18 bases between them. The DNA of the CDR3 is TGTGCCAGCAGCGGCGGGACACCATTAGGGTACCAAGAGACCCAGTACTTC. It yields the protein CASSGGTPLGYQETQYF.

Only a few counts were recorded for this clonotype. The chain is built from TRBV10-3 and TRBJ1-5; tentative D call: TRBD1 (5 bases). With 8 bases removed from V and 8 bases from J, the gap between germline ends came to 13 bases. In germline, CDR1 is ENHRY, CDR2 SYGVKD. The CDR3 extends over 12 amino acids. The CDR3 bases are TGTGCCATCGGGGGGGGTCTGGAGCCCCAGCATTTT. Residues: CAIGGGLEPQHF.

As to this clonotype: This may arise from a read error, as a much more abundant clone is one base away. The J gene is TRBJ2-7, the V gene TRBV13, with D tentatively TRBD1 (6 bases). This CDR3 contains 13 residues. The germline V gene encodes CDR1 PRHDT and CDR2 FYEKMQ (reference sequence). The CDR3 DNA reads as TGTGCCAGCAGCATGAGGACAGACTACGAGCAGTGCTTC. Its translation: CASSMRTDYEQCF.

As concerns this clonotype: A read error may explain this, as a much larger clone is one base away. The J gene is TRBJ1-5, the V gene TRBV5-6; 10 bases match TRBD1. This CDR3 contains 16 residues. The trim removed 0 bases at V and 4 bases at J, leaving 4 bases unmatched. Germline V gene sequence: CDR1 SGHDT, CDR2 YYEEEE. The CDR3 DNA follows: TGTGCCAGCAGCTTGGTCGGGGGACAGGGGAATCAGCCCCAGCATTTT. It specifies CASSLVGGQGNQPQHF.

As to this clonotype: Because the CDR3 is missing its conserved closing phenylalanine or tryptophan, this is likely a read error. The chain employs TRBV5-3 and TRBJ2-7, with 7 bases matching TRBD1. TRBV5-3 qualifies as an ORF whose function is uncertain. The CDR3 loop spans 15 amino acids. This CDR3 is CASSFGTGEAYEQYS. The CDR3 coding sequence is TGTGCCAGCAGCTTTGGAACAGGGGAAGCGTACGAGCAGTACTCC.

This clonotype was seen a few times. V gene TRBV6-5 combines with J gene TRBJ2-5; TRBD1 matches 7 bases. The CDR3 has 12 amino acids. V lost 7 bases to trimming and J lost 8 bases; unmatched junction nucleotides: 7. Looked up from germline, CDR1 is MNHEY and CDR2 is SVGAGI. CDR3 protein: CASTGTVGTQYF. Here the CDR3 DNA reads TGTGCCAGCACCGGGACAGTCGGCACCCAGTACTTC.

CDR3 DNA: TGCGCCAGCAGCCAACGCGTGACAGGGGGCACTGAAGCTTTCTTT. Translated, it gives CASSQRVTGGTEAFF. The J gene is TRBJ1-1, the V gene TRBV4-3; 9 bases match TRBD1. The CDR3 is made up of 15 amino acids. Trimming at V came to 2 bases and at J to 4 bases, leaving 5 bases not matched to a gene. Germline values: CDR1 LGHNA, CDR2 YSLEER.

This clonotype was observed a handful of times. The chain employs TRBV7-9 and TRBJ1-4; maybe TRBD1 (6 bases). The germline V and J ends were trimmed by 6 bases and 12 bases, with 23 bases remaining between them. CDR3 size: 15 residues. Germline CDR1 and CDR2: SEHNR and FQNEAQ (reference sequence). The CDR3 coding sequence is TGTGCCAGCAGTATACCAGGGACACCAAGTGAGGAACTGTTTTTT. It codes for CASSIPGTPSEELFF.

This clonotype showed up just once. DNA for the CDR3: TGCAGTGCTACACCTAGCGGGGGAGGTTACGAGCAGTACTTC. Residues: CSATPSGGGYEQYF. V is TRBV20-1 and J is TRBJ2-7; 10 bases are shared with TRBD2. V shed 4 bases and J 4 bases; nucleotides not matched to a gene: 7. CDR1 is DFQATT and CDR2 is SNEGSKA in the germline V gene (reference sequence). The CDR3 spans 14 residues.

Regarding this clonotype: This may arise from a read error, as a much more abundant clone is one base away. The rearrangement uses TRBV7-9 and TRBJ1-1; D remains ambiguous. Trimming took off 7 bases at V and 4 bases at J, with 13 bases between the two ends. Germline V gene lookup returns CDR1 SEHNR and CDR2 FQNEAQ (reference sequence). The CDR3 has 13 amino acids. The CDR3 sequence: CASKGGKLTEAFF. Here the CDR3 DNA reads TGTGCCAGCAAGGGCGGAAAACTCACTGAAGCTTTCTTT.

This clonotype occurred a few times. V gene TRBV7-9 combines with J gene TRBJ1-1; 12 nucleotides line up with TRBD1. The J segment lost 3 bases and the V segment lost 6 bases, leaving 8 bases of the junction unmatched. The germline V gene has CDR1 SEHNR and CDR2 FQNEAQ (reference sequence). The length of the CDR3 is 16 residues. The CDR3 bases are TGTGCCAGCAGACGGGACAGGGGGCCGTTGGACACTGAAGCTTTCTTT. Residues: CASRRDRGPLDTEAFF.